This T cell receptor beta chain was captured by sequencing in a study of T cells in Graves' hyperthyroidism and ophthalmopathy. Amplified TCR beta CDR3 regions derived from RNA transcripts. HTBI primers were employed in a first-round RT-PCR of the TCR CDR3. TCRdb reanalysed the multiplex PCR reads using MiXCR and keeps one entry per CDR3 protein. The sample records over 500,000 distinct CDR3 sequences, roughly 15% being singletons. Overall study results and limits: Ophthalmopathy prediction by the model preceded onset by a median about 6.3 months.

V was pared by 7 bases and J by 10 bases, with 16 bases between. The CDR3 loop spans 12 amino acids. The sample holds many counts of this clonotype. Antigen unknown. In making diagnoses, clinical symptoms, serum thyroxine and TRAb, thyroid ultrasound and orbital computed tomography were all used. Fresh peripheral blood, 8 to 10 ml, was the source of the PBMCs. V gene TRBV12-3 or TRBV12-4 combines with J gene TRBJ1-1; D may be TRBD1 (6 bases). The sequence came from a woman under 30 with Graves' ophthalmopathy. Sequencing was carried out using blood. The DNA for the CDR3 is TGTGCCAGCATTCATCAGGGGAGGTCAGCTTTCTTT. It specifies CASIHQGRSAFF.